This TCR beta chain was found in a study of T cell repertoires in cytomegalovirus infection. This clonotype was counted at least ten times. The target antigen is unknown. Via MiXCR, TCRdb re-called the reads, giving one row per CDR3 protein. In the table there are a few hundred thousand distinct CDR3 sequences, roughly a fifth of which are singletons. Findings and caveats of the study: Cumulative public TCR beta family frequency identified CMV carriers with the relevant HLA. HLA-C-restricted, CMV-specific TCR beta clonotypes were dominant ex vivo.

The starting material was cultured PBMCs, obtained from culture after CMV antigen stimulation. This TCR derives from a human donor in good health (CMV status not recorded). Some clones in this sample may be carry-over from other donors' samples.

In DNA, the CDR3 is TGTGCCAGCAGTTCTTCCGGGACAGGGTACGGGGTCGGCTACACCTTC. Residues: CASSSSGTGYGVGYTF. The chain employs TRBV6-1 and TRBJ1-2; 9 nucleotides line up with TRBD1. Per the germline V gene, CDR1 is MNHNS and CDR2 is SASEGT. The CDR3 is 16 amino acids. Germline trimming cut 5 bases from V and 8 bases from J; bases unmatched to any gene: 15.